This T cell receptor beta chain was profiled in a study of T cell responses to AZD1222 COVID-19 vaccine. Findings and limits, study-wide: Reportedly, close to half of spike-specific TCRs are directed against unmutated variant regions. Spike-specific TCR breadth rose after two AZD1222 doses, and depth rose as well. Regions 160-218 and 743-854 held dominance among vaccine-associated CD4 TCRs, which spanned spike.

The CDR3 is made up of 14 amino acids. CDR1 and CDR2 from the germline V gene are MNHEY and SVGAGI. Deletions cut 7 bases from V and 3 bases from J, with 12 bases between. In regard to this clone: Antigen: not known.

Data came from immunoSEQ multiplex PCR; TCRdb stores just in-frame clones and leaves some out. The sample comprises around 100,000 clones, about 92% of which are singletons, and 1% to 1.5% rests with the top ten. This rearrangement joins TRBV6-5 to TRBJ1-4, with no clear D. The material was peripheral blood, obtained on day 0 of AZD1222 vaccination. The clonotype comes from an adult in good health. The CDR3 coding sequence is TGTGCCAGCAATTCGGGCTTGGCTAATGAAAAACTGTTTTTT. This translates into CASNSGLANEKLFF.